This T cell receptor (beta chain) was recorded in a study of vaccination effects on CD4 cells after COVID-19 (dated by TCRdb to 2021 to 2024). Regarding the research as a whole: Each participant received two doses of an mRNA SARS-CoV-2 vaccine, either BNT162b2 or mRNA-1273. The full study included 9 to 10 COVID-19 convalescent patients and a few SARS-CoV-2-naive healthy vaccine recipients. Cultures from other donors in the study were sequenced with the Oncomine TCR Beta short-read assay on an Illumina iSeq 100. SARS-CoV-2 spike-specific CD4+ TCR repertoires were compared before and after mRNA vaccination in COVID-19 convalescent patients and in infection-naive vaccine recipients.

Receptor libraries were prepared by the immunoSEQ multiplex PCR assay. DNA from the cultured and isolated CD4+ T cells underwent TCR beta CDR3 sequencing. For the original study's pipeline: The analysis removed non-productive TCR sequences, trimmed reads to the CDR3 region, and retained only CDR3s that were 7 or more amino acids long. Antigen-specific clonotypes were identified with the MANAFEST web app by comparing expansion in peptide wells against reference cultures. For clones to be considered positive, expansion at FDR<0.05 versus reference and all other wells, an odds ratio above 5, and a frequency above 0.1% in two replicate wells were required. A clonotype was defined as cross-reactive if the clonotype was significantly expanded both in SARS-CoV-2 spike wells and in at least one common cold coronavirus spike condition. CDR3 similarity was assessed by Levenshtein distance using the stringdist R package, and unrooted trees were constructed with ape in R 3.6.1. What TCRdb holds here is the immuneACCESS table cut down to in-frame rearrangements. Part of the clones is not present; checked against another copy, under half of the missing clones reflect an unresolved V gene, and the others are unexplained. D and trimming come from the DNA, and the V and J calls and clone size come from that table. This sample gives about 63,000 clones in total; around three quarters of them show up just once. Of the sample, 3.5% to 4.5% is held by the ten largest clones.

CDR1 and CDR2, looked up from the germline V gene, are ENHRY and SYGVKD. The CDR3 runs 14 amino acids, cysteine and phenylalanine included. CDR3 DNA only is kept here, 42 bases in frame from base 1. The junction shows trimming of 5 bases on V and 0 bases on J, plus 9 bases between the germline ends. Concerning this clone itself: The target of this receptor is not known. There are no base qualities to consult, and no much larger clone falls within one base.

To identify antigen-specific CD4+ T cell clonotypes by their expansion, the ViraFEST assay first stimulated PBMC with viral peptide pools and then applied TCR sequencing. After around 11 days of culture, CD4+ T cells were isolated with the EasySep CD4+ T cell isolation kit. The absence of prior SARS-CoV-2 infection in healthy vaccine recipients was confirmed by negative nucleocapsid antibodies before and after vaccination. Two million PBMC per well were cultured with approximately 10 ug/ml peptides in IMDM containing about 5% human AB serum, 10 IU/ml IL-2 and gentamicin. Half of the culture medium was replaced with fresh IL-2-containing medium on days 3 and 7. Unless noted otherwise, every peptide stimulation condition was grown in triplicate wells. PBMC were separated from whole blood using Ficoll-Paque Plus gradient centrifugation and were then either cryopreserved at -140C or used fresh. Overlapping peptide pools spanned the spike proteins of SARS-CoV-2 and the common cold coronaviruses HCoV-NL63, HCoV-OC43 and HCoV-229E. The QIAamp micro DNA kit was used to extract genomic DNA from the cultured CD4+ T cells.

Results the study describes overall, beyond this receptor: Among healthy vaccine recipients, nearly all vaccine-induced clones were SARS-CoV-2 mono-reactive, and just 1 of 255 was cross-reactive with common cold coronaviruses. The study was limited by a small number of convalescent patients, and early post-infection timepoints were lacking. At late post-vaccination timepoints, both infection-induced and vaccine-induced clones showed marked clonal contraction, consistent with waning T cell responses.

The sequence joins TRBV10-3 to TRBJ2-3; the D segment could be TRBD1, given 5 matching bases. The source material was CD4+ T cells from PBMCs cultured with HCoV-OC43 spike peptides, sampled before COVID-19 vaccination. In light of the paper, this sample's cell subset or site label describes: HCoV-OC43 spike overlapping peptide pool stimulation. This TCR was recovered from a human donor who received a COVID-19 vaccine. The sequence in DNA is TGTGCCATCAGTTCGACAGAGAGCACAGATACGCAGTATTTT. Its protein is CAISSTESTDTQYF.